This entry concerns a single TCR beta chain. The antigen remains unidentified. Looked up from germline, CDR1 is ENHRY and CDR2 is SYGVKD. V gave up 6 bases and J gave up 0 bases; unmatched junction bases: 6. The CDR3 runs to 15 residues. Sequencing libraries made from TCR beta cDNA carried unique molecular identifiers. Each batch of 1 to 10 million T cells produced roughly 0.5 million cDNA molecules. MiXCR, applied by TCRdb to the PCR reads, yields one record per CDR3 protein. This sample has 740,000 or so distinct CDR3 sequences; roughly 50% occur once, and the top ten carry about 4.5%. The data were obtained in a study of post-analysis software for immune sequencing data. About the study: Relapsing-remitting, secondary progressive and progressive-relapsing forms made up the multiple sclerosis disease courses.

Points from the study as a whole: A significant reduction in normalized Chao1 diversity was observed in multiple sclerosis patients versus controls. Higher frequency in patients than in controls was seen for about five TRBV segments, with TRBV5-6, TRBV5-1 and TRBV20-1 among them.

V gene TRBV10-3 combines with J gene TRBJ2-7; the match to TRBD1 covers 9 bases. This receptor was taken from a girl aged 10-17 years with multiple sclerosis. The sequenced material came from blood. CDR3 in amino acids: CAIRGGQGGSYEQYF. In DNA, the CDR3 is TGTGCCATCAGGGGGGGACAGGGCGGCTCCTACGAGCAGTACTTC.